These 22 T cell receptor beta chains came from one sample sequenced in a study of tumor-infiltrating lymphocytes in primary liver carcinoma. TCR beta cDNA came from 400 to 500 ng total RNA, primed with a constant-region primer. Nested multiplex PCR, run for three rounds with slightly modified ARM-PCR, yielded TCR beta libraries. Two initial PCR rounds of around 9 cycles each paired TRBV1-TRBV30 forward primers with a C-beta reverse primer. Each CDR3 protein is one row after TCRdb ran MiXCR on the multiplex PCR reads. The sample contains approximately 330,000 distinct CDR3 sequences, about two thirds of which appear only once. RNA was extracted from whole blood without cell sorting, alongside germline DNA. The sample comprised peripheral blood. The origin of the receptors is a man aged 40-50 years with primary liver carcinoma and hepatitis B virus infection.

V gene TRBV11-1 combines with J gene TRBJ2-3; D remains unclear. The CDR3 sequence is 15 residues long. Trimming cost V 2 bases and J 8 bases, with 17 bases left between them. CDR1 SGHAT and CDR2 FQDESV come from the germline V gene (reference sequence). The CDR3, as DNA: TGTGCCAGCAGCTTACTGGGTGGCAATGCAGGTACGCAGTATTTT. Translating it yields CASSLLGGNAGTQYF.

This clonotype occurred many times. The chain couples TRBV4-1 to TRBJ2-3, with TRBD2 identical over 9 bases. Trimming removed 0 bases from V and 0 bases from J; junction bases left unmatched: 4. This CDR3 region has 17 residues. Germline loops: CDR1 MGHRA, CDR2 YSYEKL. The chain's CDR3 is CASSQDELAGSTDTQYF. The CDR3 region has the DNA TGCGCCAGCAGCCAAGATGAACTAGCGGGTAGCACAGATACGCAGTATTTT.

With respect to this clonotype: Being one base from a much bigger clone, this may be a read error. This sequence joins TRBV6-1 and TRBJ1-5; possibly TRBD1 for D (6 bases). Germline V gene data show CDR1 as MNHNS and CDR2 as SASEGT. The CDR3 loop spans 14 amino acids. CDR3 protein: CGSSEGTTSEPQHF. CDR3 DNA: TGTGGCAGCAGTGAGGGGACAACCTCGGAGCCCCAGCATTTT.

This clonotype appeared once. The junction and the germline gene differ at one end; a read error may be behind it. This chain's CDR3 is CAGSFSRPGSTGELFF. The CDR3, as DNA: TGTGCCGGCAGTTTTAGCCGCCCTGGGAGCACCGGGGAGCTGTTTTTT. The chain combines TRBV12-3 or TRBV12-4 with TRBJ2-2; a weak D match, TRBD2 (5 bases). The CDR3 length is 16 residues.

In its sample, this clonotype was seen many times. The genes are TRBV6-1 and TRBJ2-3, with D unresolved. Germline lookup yields CDR1 MNHNS and CDR2 SASEGT. Deletions cut 3 bases from V and 5 bases from J, with 12 bases between. CDR3 length: 14 amino acids. For the CDR3, the DNA is TGTGCCAGCAGTGAGTATGGTCGGGTAGATACGCAGTATTTT. This gives the protein CASSEYGRVDTQYF.

Of note for this clonotype: One junction end disagrees with the germline gene, perhaps due to a read error. The CDR3 protein is CSVIAGPGEQIF. The CDR3 DNA is TGCAGTGTCATAGCGGGCCCGGGTGAGCAGATCTTC. The chain uses TRBV20-1 and TRBJ2-1, with 7 bases that match TRBD2. The CDR3 extends over 12 amino acids. Germline assignment: CDR1 DFQATT and CDR2 SNEGSKA (reference sequence).

This chain joins TRBV12-3 or TRBV12-4 and TRBJ2-3; tentative D call: TRBD1 (5 bases). Trimming took off 3 bases at V and 2 bases at J, with 12 bases between the two ends. The CDR3 has 15 residues. This CDR3 is CASSLNMGPTDTQYF. In DNA form, the CDR3 reads TGTGCCAGCAGTTTGAACATGGGGCCCACAGATACGCAGTATTTT.

The J gene is TRBJ2-5, the V gene TRBV11-2; TRBD2 is a possible D gene (5 bases). In germline, CDR1 is SGHAT, CDR2 FQNNGV. CDR3 length equals 16 residues. V lost 1 base to trimming and J lost 5 bases, with 17 bases between them. The CDR3 coding sequence is TGTGCCAGCAGCTTAGCGGTTCCCCGAGGGCCCGAGACCCAGTACTTC. It specifies CASSLAVPRGPETQYF. The full variable domain, its missing parts supplied by reference TRBV11-2 and TRBJ2-5, is EAGVAQSPRYKIIEKRQSVAFWCNPISGHATLYWYQQILGQGPKLLIQFQNNGVVDDSQLPKDRFSAERLKGVDSTLKIQPAKLEDSAVYLCASSLAVPRGPETQYFGPGTRLLVL.

This clonotype was picked up many times. The chain employs TRBV11-2 and TRBJ1-2; 8 positions match TRBD1. In germline, CDR1 is SGHAT, CDR2 FQNNGV. V shed 5 bases, J shed 5 bases, and the junction held 7 bases outside the gene matches. CDR3 size: 14 residues. Here the CDR3 reads CASSPGQGDYGYTF. As DNA, the CDR3 is TGTGCCAGCAGCCCTGGACAGGGAGATTATGGCTACACCTTC. Supplemented by reference TRBV11-2 and TRBJ1-2, the full variable domain reads EAGVAQSPRYKIIEKRQSVAFWCNPISGHATLYWYQQILGQGPKLLIQFQNNGVVDDSQLPKDRFSAERLKGVDSTLKIQPAKLEDSAVYLCASSPGQGDYGYTFGSGTRLTVV.

J is TRBJ2-1 and V is TRBV5-1; D is tentatively TRBD1 or TRBD2 (5 bases each). CDR1 and CDR2 from the germline V gene are SGHRS and YFSETQ. The CDR3 sequence is 14 residues long. V dropped 2 bases and J dropped 7 bases, with 13 bases sitting between them. The DNA of the CDR3 is TGCGCCAGCAGCTTAGGGATCGAGGGGAATGAGCAGTTCTTC. Its translation: CASSLGIEGNEQFF.

A note on this clonotype: Germline and junction disagree at one end, which may indicate a read error. The chain has TRBV11-2 and TRBJ2-1, with a tentative D call TRBD2 (6 bases). The CDR3 is made up of 16 amino acids. Germline lookup yields CDR1 SGHAT and CDR2 FQNNGV. For the CDR3, the DNA is TGTGCCAGCAGCTTCGGCGGGGAGAGCCCCTACAGTGAGCAGTTCTTC. Amino acid sequence: CASSFGGESPYSEQFF. Based on the CDR3 plus reference TRBV11-2 and TRBJ2-1, the full variable domain is EAGVAQSPRYKIIEKRQSVAFWCNPISGHATLYWYQQILGQGPKLLIQFQNNGVVDDSQLPKDRFSAERLKGVDSTLKIQPAKLEDSAVYLCASSFGGESPYSEQFFGPGTRLTVL.

With regard to this clonotype: At one end the junction does not follow the germline gene, possibly because of a read error. The chain links TRBV11-1 to TRBJ2-7; D not resolved. Looked up from germline, CDR1 is SGHAT and CDR2 is FQDESV (reference sequence). The CDR3 is 13 amino acids. CDR3 nucleotides: TGTACCAGCAGCTTAGATGTAGTCAACGAGCAGTACTTC. Protein product: CTSSLDVVNEQYF. The full variable domain, completed using reference TRBV11-1 and TRBJ2-7, is EAEVAQSPRYKITEKSQAVAFWCDPISGHATLYWYRQILGQGPELLVQFQDESVVDDSQLPKDRFSAERLKGVDSTLKIQPAELGDSAMYLCTSSLDVVNEQYFGPGTRLTVT.

In this sample, this clonotype turned up a few times. The gene calls are TRBV30 and TRBJ2-1, with 8 bases lining up with TRBD2. There are 12 residues in the CDR3. V shed 6 bases, J shed 6 bases, and the junction held 4 bases outside the gene matches. Germline V gene lookup returns CDR1 GTSNPN and CDR2 SVGIG (reference sequence). The DNA of the CDR3 is TGTGCCTGCTTCGGGAGGGCCAATGAGCAGTTCTTC. It is translated as CACFGRANEQFF.

This clonotype was detected ten times or more. The V and J genes are TRBV12-3 or TRBV12-4 and TRBJ2-4, with D perhaps TRBD1 (6 bases). V was trimmed by 3 bases and J by 7 bases, leaving 13 bases between them. The CDR3 runs to 14 residues. CDR3 bases: TGTGCCAGCAGTTTGTACCAGGGGTCTAACATTCAGTACTTC. It translates to CASSLYQGSNIQYF.

This clonotype has ten or more counts. J is TRBJ2-7 and V is TRBV29-1; 7 bases are shared with TRBD2. The J segment lost 6 bases and the V segment lost 6 bases, leaving 14 bases of the junction unmatched. The V gene's germline CDR1 is SQVTM and CDR2 ANQGSEA. There are 14 residues in the CDR3. CDR3 region: CSVHTRELAPEQYF. CDR3 bases: TGCAGCGTCCATACCAGGGAACTAGCGCCCGAGCAGTACTTC.

This clonotype was counted many times. The rearrangement joins TRBV5-1 to TRBJ1-5; D not certain. V lost 4 bases to trimming and J lost 5 bases, with 13 bases between them. CDR1 is SGHRS, CDR2 YFSETQ, per germline. The length of the CDR3 is 14 residues. The CDR3 DNA is TGCGCCAGCAGCCCTGACCCGGGCGATCAGCCCCAGCATTTT. Amino acid sequence: CASSPDPGDQPQHF.

V usage is TRBV30 and J usage is TRBJ2-5; D gene uncertain. This CDR3 is 12 amino acids long. Trimming removed 7 bases from V and 8 bases from J, with 17 bases in between. The V gene's germline CDR1 is GTSNPN and CDR2 SVGIG (reference sequence). The CDR3 region is CASSWAGETQYF. The CDR3 nucleotides read TGTGCCTCGTCATGGGCTGGAGAAACCCAGTACTTC.

This rearrangement joins TRBV7-3 to TRBJ2-7, with a possible D match to TRBD1 (5 bases). Trimming took 0 bases from V and 1 from J, leaving 7 bases between them. The CDR3 spans 14 residues. The V gene's germline CDR1 is SGHTA and CDR2 FQGTGA. CDR3 region: CASSLTQGSYEQYF. The DNA for the CDR3 is TGTGCCAGCAGCTTAACCCAGGGTTCCTACGAGCAGTACTTC.

This clonotype was seen many times. The J gene is TRBJ2-2, the V gene TRBV6-2 or TRBV6-3, with D tentatively TRBD1 or TRBD2 (5 bases each). This CDR3 comprises 16 residues. V dropped 7 bases and J dropped 5 bases, with 20 bases sitting between them. Germline V lookup: CDR1 MNHEY, CDR2 SVGEGT. CDR3 in amino acids: CASTPRRTEGTGELFF. As DNA, the CDR3 is TGTGCCAGCACCCCCCGGCGGACCGAGGGGACCGGGGAGCTGTTTTTT.

This clonotype was recorded many times. The genes are TRBV13 and TRBJ2-5, with D hard to call. V was pared by 4 bases and J by 5 bases, with 14 bases between. CDR1 and CDR2 from the germline V gene are PRHDT and FYEKMQ (reference sequence). This CDR3 is built from 14 residues. The CDR3 region has the DNA TGTGCCAGCAGCTCTAACCGATTCGCGGAGACCCAGTACTTC. It yields the protein CASSSNRFAETQYF.

This clonotype was counted a single time. One junction end does not reproduce the germline sequence, and a read error may be involved. The chain couples TRBV11-2 to TRBJ1-1, with D perhaps TRBD1 (6 bases). Germline values: CDR1 SGHAT, CDR2 FQNNGV. The CDR3 has 14 residues. The CDR3 DNA reads TGTGCCAGCAGATTAGCAGGGGTCATCGGTGAAGCTTTCTTT. Protein product: CASRLAGVIGEAFF.

The chain has TRBV5-6 and TRBJ1-6; unclear D gene. Germline-derived CDR1 and CDR2 are SGHDT and YYEEEE. The V end lost 2 bases, the J end lost 10 bases, and 13 bases lay between the germline ends. The CDR3 consists of 14 residues. The CDR3 sequence: CASSLGEPWSPLHF. In DNA form, the CDR3 reads TGTGCCAGCAGCTTAGGAGAGCCGTGGTCACCCCTCCACTTT.